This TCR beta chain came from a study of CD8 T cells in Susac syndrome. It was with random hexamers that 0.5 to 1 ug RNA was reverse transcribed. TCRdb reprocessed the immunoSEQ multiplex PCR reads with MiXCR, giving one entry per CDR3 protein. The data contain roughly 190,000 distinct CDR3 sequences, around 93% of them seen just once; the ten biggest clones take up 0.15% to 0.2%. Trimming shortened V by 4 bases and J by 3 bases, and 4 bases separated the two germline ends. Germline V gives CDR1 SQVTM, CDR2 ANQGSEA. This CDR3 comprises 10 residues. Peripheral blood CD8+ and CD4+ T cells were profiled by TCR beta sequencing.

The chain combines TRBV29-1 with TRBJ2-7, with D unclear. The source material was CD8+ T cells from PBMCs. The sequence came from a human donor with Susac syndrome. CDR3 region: CSVVYYEQYF. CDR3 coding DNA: TGCAGCGTTGTCTACTACGAGCAGTACTTC.